This record looks at one T cell receptor beta chain sequence and its context. In the authors' methods: Amplification of reference gene primers provided the estimated nucleated cell counts. Profiling relied on immunoSEQ multiplex PCR, and the TCRdb table lists in-frame clones only, not all of them. The V and J calls and clone size come from that table; D and trimming were worked out from the DNA. The sample contains 100,000 to 140,000 clones, 84% of which appear only once. The data belong to a study of blood T cell repertoires in COVID-19. Study context: Samples taken during acute and convalescent COVID-19 were collected in the United States, Italy and Spain. T cells, B-cell-depleted T cells, or PBMCs provided the cDNA or gDNA that served as material.

The CDR3 has 14 residues. Germline V gene sequence: CDR1 MDHEN, CDR2 SYDVKM. V was shortened by 4 bases and J by 2 bases, with 12 bases between the two germline ends. The chain links TRBV28 to TRBJ2-7; D unresolved. Sequencing was done on a sample of peripheral blood. The receptor's source is a human donor in a cohort sampled during active COVID-19. CDR3 DNA sequence: TGTGCCAGCAGTTCGAATACGCAGGCCTACGAGCAGTACGTC. Encoded protein: CASSSNTQAYEQYV.